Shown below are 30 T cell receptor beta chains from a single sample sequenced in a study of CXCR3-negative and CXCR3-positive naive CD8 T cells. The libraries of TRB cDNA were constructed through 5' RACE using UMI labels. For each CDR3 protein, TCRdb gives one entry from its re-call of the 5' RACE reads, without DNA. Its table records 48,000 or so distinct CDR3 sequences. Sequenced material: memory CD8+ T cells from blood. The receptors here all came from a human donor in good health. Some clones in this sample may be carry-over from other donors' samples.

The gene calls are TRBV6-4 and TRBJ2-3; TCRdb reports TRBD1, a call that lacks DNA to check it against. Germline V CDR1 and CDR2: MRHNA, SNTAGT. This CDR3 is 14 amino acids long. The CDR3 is CASSDSTGTDTQYF.

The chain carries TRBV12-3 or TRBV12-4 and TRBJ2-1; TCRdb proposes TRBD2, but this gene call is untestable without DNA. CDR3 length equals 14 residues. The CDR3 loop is CATTRGGLGNEQFF.

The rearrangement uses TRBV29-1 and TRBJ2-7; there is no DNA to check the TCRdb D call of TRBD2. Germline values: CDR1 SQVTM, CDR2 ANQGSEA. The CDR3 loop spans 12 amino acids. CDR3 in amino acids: CSVRLGEYEQYF.

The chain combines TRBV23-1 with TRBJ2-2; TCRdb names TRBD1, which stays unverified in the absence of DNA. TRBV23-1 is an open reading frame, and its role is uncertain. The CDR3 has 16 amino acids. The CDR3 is CASSQSTGVHTGELFF.

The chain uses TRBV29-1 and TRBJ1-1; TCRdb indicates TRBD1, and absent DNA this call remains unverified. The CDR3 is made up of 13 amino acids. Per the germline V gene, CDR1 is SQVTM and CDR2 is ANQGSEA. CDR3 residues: CSVEPPNTDKAFF.

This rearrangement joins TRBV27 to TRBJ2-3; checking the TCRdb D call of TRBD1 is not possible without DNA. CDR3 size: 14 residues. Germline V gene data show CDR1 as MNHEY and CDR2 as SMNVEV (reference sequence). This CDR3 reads CASSPGDWAETQYF.

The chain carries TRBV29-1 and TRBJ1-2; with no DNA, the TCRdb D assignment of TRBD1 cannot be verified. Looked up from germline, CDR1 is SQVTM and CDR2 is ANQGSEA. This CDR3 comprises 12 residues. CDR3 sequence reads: CSVVSGEYGYTF.

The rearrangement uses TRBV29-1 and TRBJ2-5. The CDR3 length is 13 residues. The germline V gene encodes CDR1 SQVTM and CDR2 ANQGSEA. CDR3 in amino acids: CSVWWQPQETQYF.

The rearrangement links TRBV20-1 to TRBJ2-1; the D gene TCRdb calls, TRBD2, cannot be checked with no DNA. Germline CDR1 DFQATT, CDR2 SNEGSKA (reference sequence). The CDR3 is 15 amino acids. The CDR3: CSARDRAGGRHEQFF.

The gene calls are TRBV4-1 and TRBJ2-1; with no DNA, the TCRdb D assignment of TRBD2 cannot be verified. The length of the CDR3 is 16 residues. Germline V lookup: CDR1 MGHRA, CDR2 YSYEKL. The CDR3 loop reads CASSSRTTGPADEQFF.

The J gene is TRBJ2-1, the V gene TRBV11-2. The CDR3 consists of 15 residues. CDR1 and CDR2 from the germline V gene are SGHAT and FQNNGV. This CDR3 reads CASSADMSSYNEQFF.

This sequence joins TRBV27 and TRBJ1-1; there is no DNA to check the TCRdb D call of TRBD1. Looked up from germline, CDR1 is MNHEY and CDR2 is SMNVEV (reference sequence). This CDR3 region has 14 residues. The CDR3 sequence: CASSLDRGSTEAFF.

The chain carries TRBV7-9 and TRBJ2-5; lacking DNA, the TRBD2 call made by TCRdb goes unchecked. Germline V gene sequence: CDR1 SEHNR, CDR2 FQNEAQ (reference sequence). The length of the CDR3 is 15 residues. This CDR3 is CASSPPVFLRETQYF.

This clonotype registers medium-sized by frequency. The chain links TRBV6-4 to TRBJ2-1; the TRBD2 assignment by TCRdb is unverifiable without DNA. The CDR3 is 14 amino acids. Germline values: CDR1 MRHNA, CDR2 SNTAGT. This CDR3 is CASSDSGGYNEQFF.

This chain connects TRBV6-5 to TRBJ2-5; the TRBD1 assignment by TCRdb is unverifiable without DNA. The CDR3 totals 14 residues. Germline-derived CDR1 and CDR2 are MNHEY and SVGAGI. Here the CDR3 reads CASSYSTGDETQYF.

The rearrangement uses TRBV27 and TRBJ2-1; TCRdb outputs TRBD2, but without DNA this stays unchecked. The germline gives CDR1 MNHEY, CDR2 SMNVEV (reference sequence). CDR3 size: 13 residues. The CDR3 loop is CAIGLAGVDEQFF.

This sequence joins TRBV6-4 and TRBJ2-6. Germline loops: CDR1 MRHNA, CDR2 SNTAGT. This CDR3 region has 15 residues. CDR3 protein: CASSEFHSGANVLTF.

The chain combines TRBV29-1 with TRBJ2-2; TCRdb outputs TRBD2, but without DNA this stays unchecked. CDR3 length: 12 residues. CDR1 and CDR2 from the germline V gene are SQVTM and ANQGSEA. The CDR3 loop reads CSAALFTGELFF.

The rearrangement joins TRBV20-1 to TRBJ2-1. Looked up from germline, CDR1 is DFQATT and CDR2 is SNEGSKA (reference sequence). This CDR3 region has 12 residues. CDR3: CSARVTEDEQCF.

The CDR3 is CATSSNSYRDINQPQHF. The chain combines TRBV15 with TRBJ1-5. The CDR3 consists of 17 residues. CDR1 and CDR2 (germline): LNHNV, YYDKDF (reference sequence).

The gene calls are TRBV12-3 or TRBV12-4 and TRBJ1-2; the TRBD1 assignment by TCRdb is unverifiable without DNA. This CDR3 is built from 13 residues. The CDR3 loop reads CASSVQGNYGYTF.

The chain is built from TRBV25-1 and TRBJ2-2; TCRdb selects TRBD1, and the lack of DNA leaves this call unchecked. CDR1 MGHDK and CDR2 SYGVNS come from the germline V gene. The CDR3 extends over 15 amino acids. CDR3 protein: CASSNRQGGTGELFF.

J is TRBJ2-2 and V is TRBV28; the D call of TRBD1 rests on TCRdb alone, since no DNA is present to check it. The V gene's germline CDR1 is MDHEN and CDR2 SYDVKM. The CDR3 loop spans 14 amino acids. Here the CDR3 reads CASSSGQGYGELFF.

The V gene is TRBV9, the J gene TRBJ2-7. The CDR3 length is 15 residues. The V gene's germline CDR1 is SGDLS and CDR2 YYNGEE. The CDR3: CASSFGDQQTCEQYF.

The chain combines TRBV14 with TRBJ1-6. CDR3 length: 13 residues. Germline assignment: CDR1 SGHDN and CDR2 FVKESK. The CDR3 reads CASSQGLSGPLHF.

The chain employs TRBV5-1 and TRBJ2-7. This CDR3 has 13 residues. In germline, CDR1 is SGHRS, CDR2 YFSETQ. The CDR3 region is CASRPSSSYEQYF.

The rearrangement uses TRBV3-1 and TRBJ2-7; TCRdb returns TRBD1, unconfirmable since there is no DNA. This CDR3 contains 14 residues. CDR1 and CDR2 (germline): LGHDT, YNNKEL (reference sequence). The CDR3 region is CASSHQGPLYEQYF.

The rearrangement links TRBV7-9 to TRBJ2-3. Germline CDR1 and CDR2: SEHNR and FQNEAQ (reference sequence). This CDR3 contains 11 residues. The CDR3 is CASSPTDTQYF.

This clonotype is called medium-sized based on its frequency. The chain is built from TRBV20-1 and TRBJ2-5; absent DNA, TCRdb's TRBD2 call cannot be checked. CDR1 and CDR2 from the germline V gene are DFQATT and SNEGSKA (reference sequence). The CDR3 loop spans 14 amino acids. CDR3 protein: CSARGHEGWETQYF.

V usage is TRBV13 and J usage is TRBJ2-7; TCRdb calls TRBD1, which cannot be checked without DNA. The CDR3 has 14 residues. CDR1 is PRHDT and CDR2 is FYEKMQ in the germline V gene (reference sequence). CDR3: CASSSRDRTYEQYF.